This T cell receptor (beta chain) derives from a study of OX40 agonist ivuxolimab in advanced cancers. Losses at the gene ends were 4 bases for V and 4 bases for J; bases not matched to a gene: 6. Germline CDR1 reads SGHRS; CDR2 reads YFSETQ. CDR3 length: 14 residues. Here immunoSEQ multiplex PCR was the method, and the copy in TCRdb shows in-frame clones only, minus some. The sample carries around 45,000 clones, approximately 80% recorded once. The input for sequencing was CD4+ or CD8+ T cells sorted from blood, taken in a trial of the OX40 agonist ivuxolimab. The chain couples TRBV5-1 to TRBJ2-3; 7 bases are a match to TRBD2. The sequence was obtained from an adult with an advanced solid tumor such as melanoma, head and neck, liver or kidney cancer. CDR3 protein: CASSAGLVSDTQYF. The DNA for the CDR3 is TGCGCCAGCAGCGCCGGACTAGTGTCAGATACGCAGTATTTT.